This T cell receptor (beta chain) appears in the sequencing data of a study of cytomegalovirus exposure and HLA in healthy donors. Findings of the study overall: With later analysis, a missense DCLRE1C variant became linked to TCR beta V- and J-gene trimming. A later analysis reportedly found fewer N-insertions in an Asian-associated ancestry cluster than the roughly 730-donor mean.

With regard to this clone: Its antigen is not identified.

The PCR ran on 60 Vbeta and 13 Jbeta primers. This table comes from immunoSEQ multiplex PCR, and its TCRdb copy is limited to in-frame clones, with some not included. The sample includes more than 100,000 clones. The CDR3 runs 15 residues. The germline V gene has CDR1 SGHRS and CDR2 YFSETQ. Germline trimming cut 0 bases from V and 6 bases from J; bases unmatched to any gene: 6. The sequenced sample was PBMCs. The J gene is TRBJ1-5, the V gene TRBV5-1; 7 bases are a match to TRBD1. This TCR was recovered from a woman aged 40-49 years in good health and CMV-seronegative. The CDR3 region has the DNA TGCGCCAGCAGCTTGGAAGGGGGCGCGGGTCAGCCCCAGCATTTT. It translates to CASSLEGGAGQPQHF.